This T cell receptor (beta chain) was recovered during a study of cytomegalovirus exposure and HLA in healthy donors. About the study: Approximately 77 million unique TCRs from HLA-typed donors were held in an early release of data.

With 60 Vbeta and 13 Jbeta primers, the PCR was carried out. Sequencing was performed with immunoSEQ multiplex PCR; in TCRdb, only in-frame clones are kept and a portion is missing. The table records about 180,000 clones, approximately 80% of them present only once. The V gene's germline CDR1 is SGDLS and CDR2 YYNGEE. Germline trimming cut 4 bases from V and 6 bases from J; bases unmatched to any gene: 13. This CDR3 is 16 amino acids long. On this clone itself: The antigen remains undetermined.

General study results and limits: For most TCR beta V segments, an earlier analysis put the productive rate at about 90% or about 30% of the time. Evidence from a later analysis indicated that most CMV-associated TCR beta chains looked HLA-restricted.

J is TRBJ1-1 and V is TRBV9; 9 bases match TRBD1. The sample comprised PBMCs. The TCR originated in a man between 18 and 29 years old in good health and CMV-seronegative. In DNA, the CDR3 is TGTGCCAGCAGCTCACAGGGGGCGGGGGGAAAACCTGAAGCTTTCTTT. Residues: CASSSQGAGGKPEAFF.